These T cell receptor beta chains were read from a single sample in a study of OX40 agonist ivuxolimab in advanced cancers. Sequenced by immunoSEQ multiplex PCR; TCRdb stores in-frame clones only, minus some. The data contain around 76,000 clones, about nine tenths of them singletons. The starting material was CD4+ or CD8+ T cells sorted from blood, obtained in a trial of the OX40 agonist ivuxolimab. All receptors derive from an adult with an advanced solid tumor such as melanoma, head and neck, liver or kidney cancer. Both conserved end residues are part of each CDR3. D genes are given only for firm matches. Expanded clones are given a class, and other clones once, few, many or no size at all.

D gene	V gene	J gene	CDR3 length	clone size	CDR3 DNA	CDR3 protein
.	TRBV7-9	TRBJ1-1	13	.	TGTGCCAGCAGCTTAGGGGGAGGCACGGGAGCTTTCTTT	CASSLGGGTGAFF
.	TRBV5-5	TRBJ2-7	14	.	TGTGCCAGCAGCTACATCGATAACGACTACGAGCAGTACTTC	CASSYIDNDYEQYF
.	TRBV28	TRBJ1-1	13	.	TGTGCCACCCTGGGGCGACGGGACACTGAAGCTTTCTTT	CATLGRRDTEAFF
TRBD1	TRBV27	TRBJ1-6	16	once	TGTGCCAGCAGTTATCACGGCCCGACAGGGAATTCACCCCTCCACTTT	CASSYHGPTGNSPLHF
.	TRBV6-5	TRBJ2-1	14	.	TGTGCCAGCAGTTACTCGAGCTCCTACAATGAGCAGTTCTTC	CASSYSSSYNEQFF
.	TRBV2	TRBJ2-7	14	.	TGTGCCAGCAGTGAATCTGTACCAAAATACGAGCAGTACTTC	CASSESVPKYEQYF
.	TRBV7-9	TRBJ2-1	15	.	TGTGCCAGCAGCTCTGGCGGGCAGGAGGACAATGAGCAGTTCTTC	CASSSGGQEDNEQFF
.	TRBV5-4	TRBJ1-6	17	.	TGTGCCAGCAGCTTGGCCCACCGGGACACCTATAATTCACCCCTCCACTTT	CASSLAHRDTYNSPLHF
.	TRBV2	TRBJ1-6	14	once	TGTGCCAGTTTAGATGACTCCTATAATTCACCCCTCCACTTT	CASLDDSYNSPLHF
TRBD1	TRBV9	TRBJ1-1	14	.	TGTGCCAGCAGCGTAGCGGGACAGCCCGGGGGAGCTTTCTTT	CASSVAGQPGGAFF
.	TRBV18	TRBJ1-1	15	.	TGTGCCAGCTCACCTGGTGGGGATCAGAACACTGAAGCTTTCTTT	CASSPGGDQNTEAFF
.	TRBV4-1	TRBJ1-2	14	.	TGCGCCAGCAGCCCGACAGGAAGAAACTATGGCTACACCTTC	CASSPTGRNYGYTF
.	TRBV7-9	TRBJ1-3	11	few	TGTGCCAGCAGCTCCCGCCCCACCATATATTTT	CASSSRPTIYF
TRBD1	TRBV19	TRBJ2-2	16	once	TGTGCCACCAGGGTGGGCAGGGGGAATTTCGCCGGGGAGCTGTTTTTT	CATRVGRGNFAGELFF
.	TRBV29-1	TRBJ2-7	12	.	TGCAGCGGATTGACAGATCTCTACGAGCAGTACTTC	CSGLTDLYEQYF
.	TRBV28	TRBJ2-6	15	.	TGTGCCAGCAGTTTTACCCTCTCTGGGGCCAACGTCCTGACTTTC	CASSFTLSGANVLTF
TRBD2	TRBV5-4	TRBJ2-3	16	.	TGTGCCAGCAGCTTGCCTAGCGGGGGGACCACAGATACGCAGTATTTT	CASSLPSGGTTDTQYF
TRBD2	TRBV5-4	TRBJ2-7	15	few	TGTGCCAGCAGCTTGTTGACTAGCGGGAACTACGAGCAGTACTTC	CASSLLTSGNYEQYF
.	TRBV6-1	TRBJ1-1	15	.	TGTGCCAGCGGGCCCACGGGGCCCAGTAGAACTGAAGCTTTCTTT	CASGPTGPSRTEAFF
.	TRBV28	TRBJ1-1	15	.	TGTGCCAGCAGGGCCACGTGGCGGTCGAACACTGAAGCTTTCTTT	CASRATWRSNTEAFF
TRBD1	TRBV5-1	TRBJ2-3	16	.	TGCGCCAGCAGCCCGGTAGGGACAGGGGGCACAGATACGCAGTATTTT	CASSPVGTGGTDTQYF
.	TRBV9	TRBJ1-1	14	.	TGTGCCAGCAGCTTGGCCTGGGCGAACACTGAAGCTTTCTTT	CASSLAWANTEAFF
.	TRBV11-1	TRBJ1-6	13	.	TGTGCCAGCAGCTTACCGGGACGCACCAATCCCCACTTT	CASSLPGRTNPHF
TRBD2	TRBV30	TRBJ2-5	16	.	TGTGCCTGGAGTCTTACTAGCGGGGGGGCCAGAGAGACCCAGTACTTC	CAWSLTSGGARETQYF
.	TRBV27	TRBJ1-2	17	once	TGTGCCAGCAGTTTTGCCGTAGCCGAGGGAGCGGTACGGGGCTACACCTTC	CASSFAVAEGAVRGYTF
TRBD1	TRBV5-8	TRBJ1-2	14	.	TGTGCCAGCAGCTTAAAGGGGACAGGGCGTCGCTACACCTTC	CASSLKGTGRRYTF
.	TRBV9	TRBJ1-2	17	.	TGTGCCAGCAGCGCCCAAAGTAGGGGCAGGGATAACTATGGCTACACCTTC	CASSAQSRGRDNYGYTF
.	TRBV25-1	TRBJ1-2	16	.	TGTGCCAGCAGCCCGCGGTGGGTTTTCACTAACTATGGCTACACCTTC	CASSPRWVFTNYGYTF
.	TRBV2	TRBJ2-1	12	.	TGTGCCAGCAGGGAAGGGTACAATGAGCAGTTCTTC	CASREGYNEQFF
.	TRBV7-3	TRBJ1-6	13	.	TGTGCCAGCAGCCTTACAGAGAATTCACCCCTCCACTTT	CASSLTENSPLHF
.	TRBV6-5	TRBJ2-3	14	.	TGTGCCAGCAGTTACACCCAGGACACAGATACGCAGTATTTT	CASSYTQDTDTQYF